Below, 32 T cell receptor beta chains from the same sample are listed, as sequenced in a study of shared clonotypes between healthy human individuals. The repertoire was sequenced with immunoSEQ multiplex PCR; TCRdb's copy has only in-frame clones and lacks some. Of around 240,000 clones in the sample, over 50% were seen once. What was sequenced was memory CD4+ T cells sorted from blood. Noted subset: CD45RA-negative fraction. The receptors shown here come from a man younger than 45 in good health.

The chain carries TRBV28 and TRBJ1-2, with D hard to call. This CDR3 is built from 13 residues. Per the germline V gene, CDR1 is MDHEN and CDR2 is SYDVKM. Trimming removed 3 bases at V and 3 bases at J, with 8 bases between. The CDR3 nucleotides read TGTGCCAGCAGTTTGCCCAGTGACTATGGCTACACCTTC. This translates into CASSLPSDYGYTF.

A few counts support this clone. The rearrangement uses TRBV29-1 and TRBJ1-2; 7 positions match TRBD1. V lost 7 bases to trimming and J lost 6 bases; unmatched junction nucleotides: 8. Germline lookup yields CDR1 SQVTM and CDR2 ANQGSEA. The CDR3 loop spans 12 amino acids. The CDR3 DNA reads as TGCAGCGCCCAGGGGGGGATCAATGGCTACACCTTC. Its protein product is CSAQGGINGYTF.

This chain links TRBV28 with TRBJ2-1; D is possibly TRBD2 (5 bases). Trimming removed 6 bases from V and 5 bases from J, with 17 bases in between. The CDR3 is made up of 15 amino acids. Germline V gene sequence: CDR1 MDHEN, CDR2 SYDVKM. The CDR3 bases are TGTGCCAGCAGCTACCCGGGAAACGGAGACAATGAGCAGTTCTTC. Translated: CASSYPGNGDNEQFF.

This clone was seen a handful of times. This chain links TRBV10-2 with TRBJ1-2; D might be TRBD1 (6 bases). Germline loops: CDR1 WSHSY, CDR2 SAAADI. V lost 1 base to trimming and J lost 6 bases, with 6 bases between them. The CDR3 has 12 amino acids. CDR3 bases: TGCGCCAGCAGTGAGTACAGGGATGGCTACACCTTC. This encodes CASSEYRDGYTF.

This clone has only a few counts. V usage is TRBV10-3 and J usage is TRBJ2-2, with unresolved D. Per the germline V gene, CDR1 is ENHRY and CDR2 is SYGVKD. V was trimmed by 2 bases and J by 0 bases, leaving 10 bases between them. The CDR3 is 16 residues long. In DNA, the CDR3 is TGTGCCATCAGTGAGCGGCTAGTTTCGAACACCGGGGAGCTGTTTTTT. This gives the protein CAISERLVSNTGELFF.

This rearrangement joins TRBV21-1 to TRBJ1-2; no DNA check was done on the table's D call, TRBD1. TRBV21-1 represents a pseudogene. The CDR3 has 14 amino acids. For the CDR3, the DNA is TGTGCCAGCAGCAAATTTGGCTCATTCTATGGCTACACCTTC. This sequence encodes CASSKFGSFYGYTF.

This rearrangement joins TRBV5-6 to TRBJ1-1, with a tentative D call TRBD1 (6 bases). V gave up 2 bases and J gave up 5 bases, with 13 bases separating them. CDR1 and CDR2 (germline): SGHDT, YYEEEE. This CDR3 has 14 residues. CDR3 region: CASSFIQGGTEAFF. CDR3 coding DNA: TGTGCCAGCAGCTTCATACAGGGCGGAACTGAAGCTTTCTTT.

The chain joins TRBV11-2 to TRBJ2-2; possible D gene TRBD1, 6 bases. V was shortened by 9 bases and J by 4 bases, with 12 bases between the two germline ends. The CDR3 runs to 13 residues. Germline CDR1 SGHAT, CDR2 FQNNGV. For the CDR3, the DNA is TGTGCCAGTTCAGGGGCCCGCACCGGGGAGCTGTTTTTT. Protein sequence: CASSGARTGELFF. The whole variable domain, filled in from reference TRBV11-2 and TRBJ2-2, reads EAGVAQSPRYKIIEKRQSVAFWCNPISGHATLYWYQQILGQGPKLLIQFQNNGVVDDSQLPKDRFSAERLKGVDSTLKIQPAKLEDSAVYLCASSGARTGELFFGEGSRLTVL.

CDR3 in DNA: TGTGCCAGTTTTCAAACTAGCGGGAGGGCCGGGGAGCTGTTTTTT. This translates into CASFQTSGRAGELFF. V and J are TRBV28 and TRBJ2-2; 13 nucleotides line up with TRBD2. J gave up 6 bases and V 9 bases, and 7 bases lay outside the gene matches. The CDR3 has 15 residues. The germline gives CDR1 MDHEN, CDR2 SYDVKM. Full variable domain (missing parts from reference TRBV28 and TRBJ2-2): DVKVTQSSRYLVKRTGEKVFLECVQDMDHENMFWYRQDPGLGLRLIYFSYDVKMKEKGDIPEGYSVSREKKERFSLILESASTNQTSMYLCASFQTSGRAGELFFGEGSRLTVL.

V and J are TRBV6-1 and TRBJ2-5; no clear D gene. Germline-derived CDR1 and CDR2 are MNHNS and SASEGT. Between the trimmed V and J ends, which lost 7 bases and 7 bases, there was a span of 16 bases. The length of the CDR3 is 13 residues. CDR3 protein: CASNSDTPGTQYF. The DNA of the CDR3 is TGTGCCAGCAACTCCGACACGCCTGGGACCCAGTACTTC.

CDR3 loop: CASSHDRGGEQYF. DNA for the CDR3: TGTGCCAGCAGTCATGACAGGGGCGGCGAGCAGTACTTC. The chain links TRBV5-4 to TRBJ2-7; 8 bases line up with TRBD1. The CDR3 extends over 13 amino acids. Looked up from germline, CDR1 is SGHNT and CDR2 is YYREEE (reference sequence). Trimming took 5 bases from V and 6 from J; bases not matched to a gene: 7.

The rearrangement links TRBV4-1 to TRBJ2-4; D ambiguous. Trimming took 1 base from V and 6 from J, leaving 7 bases between them. The CDR3 loop spans 13 amino acids. Germline V gives CDR1 MGHRA, CDR2 YSYEKL. CDR3 nucleotide sequence: TGCGCCAGCAGCCAAGGGAACCCAAACATTCAGTACTTC. As protein: CASSQGNPNIQYF.

In this sample, this clone turned up a few times. The chain recombines TRBV4-2 with TRBJ2-1; D is undetermined. The CDR3 extends over 16 amino acids. V shed 0 bases and J shed 1 base, with 10 bases lying between them. Germline V gene lookup returns CDR1 LGHNA and CDR2 YNFKEQ. CDR3 DNA sequence: TGTGCCAGCAGCCAAGAACGTACCCAGTCCTACAATGAGCAGTTCTTC. This translates into CASSQERTQSYNEQFF.

The chain joins TRBV6-1 to TRBJ2-5, with TRBD1 identical over 7 bases. CDR3 length: 15 amino acids. Germline-derived CDR1 and CDR2 are MNHNS and SASEGT. Trimming at V came to 2 bases and at J to 5 bases, leaving 8 bases not matched to a gene. CDR3 nucleotides: TGTGCCAGCAGTGAACTAGGGGGCTCTCGGGAGACCCAGTACTTC. Translated, it gives CASSELGGSRETQYF.

This clone was counted between two and nine times. The chain employs TRBV7-6 and TRBJ2-2; 11 bases match TRBD1. The CDR3 loop spans 15 amino acids. Per germline, CDR1 SGHVS and CDR2 FNYEAQ. V lost 5 bases to trimming and J lost 5 bases; unmatched junction nucleotides: 4. The CDR3 sequence is CASSQGQGVTGELFF. CDR3 DNA: TGTGCCAGCAGCCAGGGACAGGGGGTGACCGGGGAGCTGTTTTTT. Using reference TRBV7-6 and TRBJ2-2 for the parts outside the CDR3, the full variable domain is GAGVSQSPRYKVTKRGQDVALRCDPISGHVSLYWYRQALGQGPEFLTYFNYEAQQDKSGLPNDRFSAERPEGSISTLTIQRTEQRDSAMYRCASSQGQGVTGELFFGEGSRLTVL.

The rearrangement links TRBV7-2 to TRBJ2-3; 7 nucleotides align to TRBD2. CDR1 and CDR2 from the germline V gene are SGHTA and FQGNSA. The V segment lost 2 bases and the J segment 3 bases; nucleotides outside the gene matches: 5. This CDR3 has 15 amino acids. The CDR3 protein is CASSLSGGRTDTQYF. Here the CDR3 DNA reads TGTGCCAGCAGCTTATCTGGCGGGAGAACAGATACGCAGTATTTT.

V gene TRBV5-1 combines with J gene TRBJ1-1; 11 bases match TRBD1. Losses at the gene ends were 4 bases for V and 1 base for J; bases not matched to a gene: 3. The germline CDR1 and CDR2 sequences are SGHRS and YFSETQ. The CDR3 contains 15 residues. In nucleotides, the CDR3 is TGCGCCAGCAGCCCCGGACAGGGGGCGAACACTGAAGCTTTCTTT. Translated, it gives CASSPGQGANTEAFF.

The V and J genes are TRBV15 and TRBJ1-4, with a weak D call TRBD1 (5 bases). In germline, CDR1 is LNHNV, CDR2 YYDKDF (reference sequence). V lost 8 bases, J lost 6 bases, and 13 bases lay in between. The CDR3 covers 13 residues. This CDR3 reads CATPGVADEKLFF. CDR3 nucleotide sequence: TGTGCCACCCCGGGGGTGGCAGATGAAAAACTGTTTTTT.

On this clone itself: Different DNA sequences within this sample yield the same CDR3. The chain joins TRBV5-6 to TRBJ2-7, with a weak D call TRBD2 (5 bases). This CDR3 has 14 amino acids. Germline loops: CDR1 SGHDT, CDR2 YYEEEE. Trimming left V 2 bases short and J 2 bases short, with 11 bases between. CDR3 in DNA: TGTGCCAGCAGCTTTCCTGGACTGGCCTACGAGCAGTACTTC. It encodes CASSFPGLAYEQYF.

The V and J genes are TRBV5-1 and TRBJ1-5, with no clear D. Between the trimmed V and J ends, which lost 4 bases and 4 bases, there was a span of 12 bases. CDR3 length: 14 amino acids. The germline V gene has CDR1 SGHRS and CDR2 YFSETQ. The CDR3 loop reads CASSPSGPNQPQHF. The CDR3 DNA is TGCGCCAGCAGCCCGTCCGGTCCGAATCAGCCCCAGCATTTT.

This sequence joins TRBV10-3 and TRBJ1-3; unclear D gene. Looked up from germline, CDR1 is ENHRY and CDR2 is SYGVKD. This CDR3 has 14 residues. V was clipped by 4 bases and J by 2 bases, with 9 bases between them. Written as DNA, the CDR3 is TGTGCCATCAGTGGTCGACATGCTGGAAACACCATATATTTT. Encoded protein: CAISGRHAGNTIYF.

The chain has TRBV18 and TRBJ1-2; unclear D gene. CDR3 size: 16 residues. V was clipped by 2 bases and J by 4 bases, with 17 bases between them. The germline V gene has CDR1 KGHSH and CDR2 LQKENI. CDR3 protein: CASSPRIDKETYGYTF. The CDR3 nucleotides read TGTGCCAGCTCACCAAGGATCGATAAGGAGACCTATGGCTACACCTTC.

This chain joins TRBV10-3 and TRBJ1-1, with a tentative D call TRBD1 (5 bases). V was clipped by 6 bases and J by 4 bases, with 21 bases between them. This CDR3 is built from 16 residues. Germline V gene data show CDR1 as ENHRY and CDR2 as SYGVKD. The CDR3 loop reads CAISSEMGGSATEAFF. CDR3 DNA sequence: TGTGCCATCAGCTCGGAGATGGGGGGGTCAGCCACTGAAGCTTTCTTT.

This chain uses TRBV28 with TRBJ2-5, with 7 bases that match TRBD1. With 5 bases clipped from V and 2 bases from J, the junction kept 5 bases outside the gene matches. The CDR3 runs to 14 residues. The V gene's germline CDR1 is MDHEN and CDR2 SYDVKM. The CDR3 DNA is TGTGCCAGCAGTATACTGGGACAGCAAGAGACCCAGTACTTC. Protein sequence: CASSILGQQETQYF.

This clone was observed a few times. This chain connects TRBV29-1 to TRBJ2-7, with 7 positions matching TRBD2. The length of the CDR3 is 12 residues. The V gene end was trimmed by 3 bases and the J gene end by 10 bases; junction bases not matched to a gene: 9. Germline V lookup: CDR1 SQVTM, CDR2 ANQGSEA. CDR3 sequence reads: CSVDTATSYQYF. In DNA form, the CDR3 reads TGCAGCGTTGATACGGCGACTAGCTACCAGTACTTC.

This chain joins TRBV15 and TRBJ1-5; perhaps TRBD1 as D (5 bases). The CDR3 has 16 residues. V was pared by 3 bases and J by 6 bases, with 18 bases between. Germline V gene lookup returns CDR1 LNHNV and CDR2 YYDKDF (reference sequence). The CDR3, as DNA: TGTGCCACCAGCAGCAAGATCGGGGGGTCGAGTCAGCCCCAGCATTTT. Amino acids: CATSSKIGGSSQPQHF.

The chain employs TRBV5-4 and TRBJ2-7; TRBD2 matches 7 bases. Germline assignment: CDR1 SGHNT and CDR2 YYREEE (reference sequence). Trimming took 0 bases from V and 5 from J; bases not matched to a gene: 5. The CDR3 has 14 residues. The chain's CDR3 is CASSLALLANEQYF. The CDR3 region has the DNA TGTGCCAGCAGCTTGGCTTTACTAGCGAACGAGCAGTACTTC.

V and J are TRBV25-1 and TRBJ2-1; D might be TRBD2 (6 bases). Trimming took off 6 bases at V and 7 bases at J, with 10 bases between the two ends. CDR1 is MGHDK, CDR2 SYGVNS, per germline. The CDR3 covers 12 residues. This chain's CDR3 is CASSIGLNEQFF. CDR3 coding DNA: TGTGCCAGCAGCATCGGACTAAATGAGCAGTTCTTC.

The V and J genes are TRBV28 and TRBJ1-5; possible D gene TRBD1, 6 bases. Looked up from germline, CDR1 is MDHEN and CDR2 is SYDVKM. This CDR3 spans 15 amino acids. The V end was cut by 6 bases, the J end by 0 bases, with 12 bases between. CDR3 DNA: TGTGCCAGCAGCCAGGGGACCCCTAGCAATCAGCCCCAGCATTTT. Translation: CASSQGTPSNQPQHF.

The gene calls are TRBV7-2 and TRBJ2-5; TRBD1 matches 7 bases. Germline V gene data show CDR1 as SGHTA and CDR2 as FQGNSA. The ends lost 8 bases at V and 1 base at J; junction bases unmatched: 10. CDR3 size: 15 residues. CDR3 in amino acids: CASGKTGLSQETQYF. The CDR3 DNA sequence: TGTGCCAGCGGCAAGACAGGGTTGTCCCAAGAGACCCAGTACTTC.

This clone has just a few counts. This rearrangement joins TRBV7-8 to TRBJ1-1; D remains unclear. CDR1 and CDR2 (germline): SGHVS, FQNEAQ. Trimming removed 2 bases from V and 0 bases from J, with 4 bases in between. The CDR3 has 13 residues. In DNA, the CDR3 is TGTGCCAGCAGCTTAACCCTGAACACTGAAGCTTTCTTT. It translates to CASSLTLNTEAFF.

The J gene is TRBJ1-5, the V gene TRBV6-1; D is possibly TRBD1 (5 bases). The V and J ends lost 2 bases and 6 bases respectively, with 14 bases between them. Germline CDR1 is MNHNS and CDR2 is SASEGT. This CDR3 has 15 residues. The DNA of the CDR3 is TGTGCCAGCAGTGAATCAGGCAGGGCCGGTCAGCCCCAGCATTTT. Amino acid sequence: CASSESGRAGQPQHF.